These 26 T cell receptor beta chains were sequenced from one sample in a study of blood T cell repertoires in COVID-19. Produced via immunoSEQ multiplex PCR; TCRdb's table is partial and in-frame only. The table includes about 150,000 clones, around 88% detected once. Sequenced material: peripheral blood. The receptors shown here come from a human donor in a cohort sampled during active COVID-19.

This chain connects TRBV18 to TRBJ1-1; 7 nucleotides align to TRBD1. The V and J ends lost 2 bases and 4 bases, in that order; junction bases with no gene match: 4. The germline V gene encodes CDR1 KGHSH and CDR2 LQKENI. This CDR3 region has 14 residues. The CDR3 DNA reads as TGTGCCAGCTCACCAGGGACAGTTCGCACTGAAGCTTTCTTT. As protein: CASSPGTVRTEAFF.

The rearrangement links TRBV10-3 to TRBJ1-6; D ambiguous. This CDR3 is built from 13 residues. Trimming took off 10 bases at V and 10 bases at J, with 17 bases between the two ends. Germline values: CDR1 ENHRY, CDR2 SYGVKD. CDR3 sequence reads: CATRRITGSPLHF. The CDR3 nucleotides are TGTGCCACCCGACGGATCACGGGATCACCCCTCCACTTT.

This clone showed up just once. The J gene is TRBJ2-4, the V gene TRBV28, with 7 positions matching TRBD1. V was pared by 8 bases and J by 7 bases, with 8 bases of the junction left unmatched. Germline lookup yields CDR1 MDHEN and CDR2 SYDVKM. This CDR3 is built from 13 residues. Here the CDR3 reads CASGQGDGNIQYF. DNA for the CDR3: TGTGCCAGCGGGCAGGGGGATGGTAACATTCAGTACTTC.

The chain's CDR3 is CASSALLGPNTEAFF. For the CDR3, the DNA is TGTGCCAGCAGTGCGCTTTTGGGGCCGAACACTGAAGCTTTCTTT. The V gene is TRBV28, the J gene TRBJ1-1, with D maybe TRBD1 (5 bases). CDR1 MDHEN and CDR2 SYDVKM come from the germline V gene. The CDR3 runs 15 residues. V was clipped by 5 bases and J by 1 base, with 14 bases between them.

The V and J genes are TRBV7-3 and TRBJ2-3, with 7 positions matching TRBD1. The J segment lost 4 bases and the V segment lost 2 bases, leaving 6 bases of the junction unmatched. This CDR3 comprises 15 residues. From germline, CDR1 is SGHTA and CDR2 FQGTGA. The CDR3 sequence: CASSLRQGSADTQYF. The CDR3 DNA reads as TGTGCCAGCAGCTTACGACAGGGTTCCGCAGATACGCAGTATTTT.

The V and J genes are TRBV11-2 and TRBJ2-1; the D is unclear. Germline CDR1 SGHAT, CDR2 FQNNGV. V gave up 1 base and J gave up 11 bases, with 6 bases separating them. The CDR3 consists of 11 residues. In DNA, the CDR3 is TGTGCCAGCAGCTTAGGGAGACAGCAGTTCTTC. Its translation is CASSLGRQQFF.

The chain has TRBV19 and TRBJ1-5, with no clear D. Trimming shortened V by 5 bases and J by 7 bases, and 15 bases separated the two germline ends. This CDR3 contains 14 residues. CDR1 LNHDA and CDR2 SQIVND come from the germline V gene (reference sequence). The CDR3 region has the DNA TGTGCCAGTAGTGCAGCGCCCAATGGCCAGCCCCAGCATTTT. It specifies CASSAAPNGQPQHF.

A single count supports this clone. V is TRBV5-8 and J is TRBJ2-1; D not resolved. The V end was cut by 0 bases, the J end by 5 bases, with 12 bases between. Germline V gene data show CDR1 as SGHTS and CDR2 as YDEGEE. The CDR3 runs to 15 residues. The CDR3 loop is CASSLGALPHNEQFF. CDR3 DNA sequence: TGTGCCAGCAGCTTGGGGGCATTACCCCACAATGAGCAGTTCTTC.

The chain joins TRBV2 to TRBJ2-7; 9 nucleotides agree with TRBD1. Trimming took 5 bases from V and 6 from J; bases not matched to a gene: 5. This CDR3 has 13 residues. The germline V gene has CDR1 SNHLY and CDR2 FYNNEI. The CDR3 is CASSKDRGSEQYF. CDR3 nucleotides: TGTGCCAGCAGTAAAGACAGGGGGAGCGAGCAGTACTTC.

J is TRBJ1-3 and V is TRBV4-1, with D tentatively TRBD1 (6 bases). This CDR3 contains 15 residues. Trimming cost V 1 base and J 4 bases, with 11 bases left between them. Germline CDR1 is MGHRA and CDR2 is YSYEKL. The CDR3 spells CASSQVGDRGNTIYF. DNA for the CDR3: TGCGCCAGCAGCCAAGTTGGCGACAGGGGAAACACCATATATTTT.

V usage is TRBV9 and J usage is TRBJ2-3, with D maybe TRBD1 (5 bases). The CDR3 contains 14 residues. The V end lost 4 bases, the J end lost 2 bases, and 11 bases lay between the germline ends. Germline loops: CDR1 SGDLS, CDR2 YYNGEE. CDR3 nucleotide sequence: TGTGCCAGCAGCCCCCGACAGATCACAGATACGCAGTATTTT. This translates into CASSPRQITDTQYF.

CDR3 amino acids: CATSTPQPASGSVFGTDTQYF. The CDR3 DNA sequence: TGTGCCACCAGCACCCCCCAACCTGCTAGCGGGTCTGTTTTCGGAACAGATACGCAGTATTTT. The gene calls are TRBV15 and TRBJ2-3; 8 nucleotides match TRBD2. Germline CDR1 reads LNHNV; CDR2 reads YYDKDF (reference sequence). The V gene end was trimmed by 4 bases and the J gene end by 3 bases; junction bases not matched to a gene: 24. The CDR3 extends over 21 amino acids.

This sequence joins TRBV18 and TRBJ1-4, with D perhaps matching TRBD1 (6 bases). Trimming took off 3 bases at V and 8 bases at J, with 13 bases between the two ends. The CDR3 contains 14 residues. Germline assignment: CDR1 KGHSH and CDR2 LQKENI. CDR3 sequence reads: CASSPRGSYEKLFF. The CDR3 DNA sequence: TGTGCCAGCTCACCTAGGGGGTCCTACGAAAAACTGTTTTTT.

The chain recombines TRBV19 with TRBJ2-7; TRBD1 agrees at 8 bases. This CDR3 has 15 residues. CDR1 LNHDA and CDR2 SQIVND come from the germline V gene (reference sequence). Germline trimming cut 4 bases from V and 6 bases from J; bases unmatched to any gene: 11. The DNA of the CDR3 is TGTGCCAGTAGTACAGCAGGGGGCAGCCTCCGCGAGCAGTACTTC. Amino acid sequence: CASSTAGGSLREQYF.

This clone was counted once. The chain recombines TRBV5-4 with TRBJ2-1; no clear D. This CDR3 contains 13 residues. Trimming shortened V by 3 bases and J by 5 bases, and 9 bases separated the two germline ends. CDR1 and CDR2 (germline): SGHNT, YYREEE (reference sequence). The CDR3 DNA follows: TGTGCCAGCAGCTCGACCCTAGACAATGAGCAGTTCTTC. Translated, it gives CASSSTLDNEQFF.

The chain uses TRBV7-9 and TRBJ1-1; the match to TRBD1 covers 12 bases. From germline, CDR1 is SEHNR and CDR2 FQNEAQ (reference sequence). The CDR3 is 17 residues long. The junction had 9 bases not matched to a gene; V was cut back by 5 bases and J by 2 bases. CDR3 sequence reads: CASSRGTGGTINTEAFF. The CDR3 DNA reads TGTGCCAGCAGCAGAGGGACAGGGGGCACTATTAACACTGAAGCTTTCTTT.

This chain links TRBV9 with TRBJ1-3, with TRBD1 as a possible D gene (5 bases). Between the trimmed V and J ends, which lost 0 bases and 2 bases, there was a span of 15 bases. Germline V CDR1 and CDR2: SGDLS, YYNGEE. CDR3 size: 17 residues. CDR3: CASSVGSFGQTGNTIYF. The CDR3 bases are TGTGCCAGCAGCGTAGGTTCCTTCGGACAAACTGGAAACACCATATATTTT.

The chain is built from TRBV30 and TRBJ2-5, with TRBD2 matching over 14 bases. The CDR3 length is 14 residues. CDR1 is GTSNPN, CDR2 SVGIG, per germline (reference sequence). CDR3 sequence: CAGTSGSLAETQYF. Written as DNA, the CDR3 is TGTGCAGGGACTAGCGGGAGCCTTGCGGAGACCCAGTACTTC.

This chain links TRBV18 with TRBJ2-2; TRBD1 is a possible D gene (5 bases). The CDR3 sequence is 14 residues long. Per germline, CDR1 KGHSH and CDR2 LQKENI. The ends were cut back, 3 bases at V and 9 bases at J, with 14 bases in the middle. CDR3 coding DNA: TGTGCCAGCTCACCTAATCGGCAGGACAGGGAGCTGTTTTTT. Translating it yields CASSPNRQDRELFF.

The rearrangement links TRBV7-8 to TRBJ2-6, with a tentative D call TRBD2 (6 bases). The CDR3 runs to 18 residues. The germline V and J ends were trimmed by 4 bases and 1 base, with 17 bases remaining between them. CDR1 is SGHVS, CDR2 FQNEAQ, per germline. This CDR3 reads CASSSLGFGGSGANVLTF. The CDR3 DNA sequence: TGTGCCAGCAGCTCTCTGGGCTTCGGGGGATCTGGGGCCAACGTCCTGACTTTC.

The chain carries TRBV18 and TRBJ2-3, with 13 bases aligning to TRBD2. V lost 2 bases to trimming and J lost 1 base; unmatched junction nucleotides: 3. Germline CDR1 is KGHSH and CDR2 is LQKENI. The CDR3 is made up of 17 amino acids. CDR3 sequence: CASSPGTSGVGTDTQYF. CDR3 sequence (DNA): TGTGCCAGCTCACCAGGGACTAGCGGGGTTGGCACAGATACGCAGTATTTT.

The rearrangement joins TRBV5-1 to TRBJ2-6; D possibly corresponds to TRBD1 (6 bases). This CDR3 is 18 amino acids long. The germline V and J ends were trimmed by 0 bases and 0 bases, with 13 bases remaining between them. CDR1 SGHRS and CDR2 YFSETQ come from the germline V gene. The CDR3 sequence: CASSLDPRTASGANVLTF. In nucleotides, the CDR3 is TGCGCCAGCAGCTTGGACCCCCGGACAGCCTCTGGGGCCAACGTCCTGACTTTC.

The chain links TRBV19 to TRBJ1-3, with D maybe TRBD1 (5 bases). This CDR3 spans 17 amino acids. Deletions cut 6 bases from V and 0 bases from J, with 18 bases between. From germline, CDR1 is LNHDA and CDR2 SQIVND (reference sequence). The CDR3 reads CASSPNRRGYSGNTIYF. The CDR3 bases are TGTGCCAGTAGCCCCAACCGGCGGGGGTACTCTGGAAACACCATATATTTT.

The chain couples TRBV7-9 to TRBJ2-1; 12 bases match TRBD2. CDR1 and CDR2 (germline): SEHNR, FQNEAQ (reference sequence). V shed 6 bases and J 7 bases; nucleotides not matched to a gene: 7. This CDR3 has 15 residues. Here the CDR3 DNA reads TGTGCCAGCAGTCAGACTAGCGGGGGCCCAAATGAGCAGTTCTTC. Encoded protein: CASSQTSGGPNEQFF.

The V call is TRBV3-1 (or the pseudogene TRBV3-2), the J call TRBJ2-5; D is possibly TRBD1 (6 bases). Germline V gene lookup returns CDR1 LGHDT and CDR2 YNNKEL (reference sequence). V was shortened by 2 bases and J by 6 bases, with 16 bases between the two germline ends. The CDR3 has 15 residues. CDR3 sequence reads: CASSQRGPGEKTQYF. In nucleotides, the CDR3 is TGTGCCAGCAGCCAAAGGGGTCCAGGGGAAAAGACCCAGTACTTC.

V usage is TRBV28 and J usage is TRBJ1-1; 7 bases line up with TRBD1. Germline V gives CDR1 MDHEN, CDR2 SYDVKM. Trimming cost V 5 bases and J 2 bases; bases outside gene matches: 32. The CDR3 extends over 23 amino acids. CDR3 in amino acids: CASSDPFDRVNTEAFFVNTEAFF. The CDR3 DNA is TGTGCCAGCAGTGACCCTTTCGACAGGGTAAACACTGAAGCTTTCTTCGTAAACACTGAAGCTTTCTTT.